This TCR beta chain comes out of a study of T cell changes during pregnancy in multiple sclerosis. The ends lost 3 bases at V and 12 bases at J; junction bases unmatched: 9. From germline, CDR1 is GTSNPN and CDR2 SVGIG (reference sequence). This CDR3 comprises 12 residues. Here immunoSEQ multiplex PCR was the method, and the copy in TCRdb shows in-frame clones only, minus some. This table holds around 63,000 clones, approximately 92% found once. This specimen was CD8+ T cells from peripheral blood mononuclear cells, taken in the third trimester of pregnancy. The receptor was isolated from a female donor in good health, enrolled as a control in a pregnancy study. The chain uses TRBV30 and TRBJ1-1; 8 positions agree with TRBD1. This CDR3 is CAWSLDREDPFF. Here the CDR3 DNA reads TGTGCCTGGAGCCTGGACAGGGAGGACCCTTTCTTT.